These T cell receptor beta chains were read from a single sample in a study of tumor-infiltrating lymphocytes in primary liver carcinoma. TCRdb processed the multiplex PCR reads anew with MiXCR; each CDR3 protein has one entry. The repertoire has about 30,000 distinct CDR3 sequences, 71% of them found once; the top ten carry under 40%. Source material: liver tumor tissue from sampling region 3. These receptors came from a woman in her 30s with primary liver carcinoma and hepatitis B virus infection. Each CDR3 is given with its conserved first and last residue. The order of the fields is J gene, clone size, D gene, V gene, CDR3 protein, CDR3 DNA. D genes are given only for firm matches. Where a row states a size, it is once, few, many or the class of an expanded clone; other rows omit it.

>TRBJ2-7|few|.|TRBV20-1
CSARDSNREGTYEQYF
TGCAGTGCTAGAGATTCGAACAGGGAGGGCACCTACGAGCAGTACTTC
>TRBJ2-7|many|TRBD2|TRBV12-3/TRBV12-4
CASSPSSGRWYEQYF
TGTGCCAGCAGCCCCTCTAGCGGGAGGTGGTACGAGCAGTACTTC
>TRBJ2-4|many|.|TRBV11-2
CASCSWETKNIQYF
TGTGCCAGCTGCTCCTGGGAGACCAAAAACATTCAGTACTTC
>TRBJ2-1|many|.|TRBV11-2
CASSLPGLWDNEQFF
TGTGCCAGCAGCTTGCCGGGATTATGGGACAATGAGCAGTTCTTC
>TRBJ2-1|.|TRBD2|TRBV11-3
CASSSGLAGGVTPEYFF
TGTGCCAGTAGCTCGGGACTAGCGGGAGGGGTCACTCCTGAGTACTTCTTC
>TRBJ2-6|.|.|TRBV4-1
CASSQEPHDSEANVLTF
TGCGCCAGCAGCCAAGAGCCACATGACTCTGAGGCCAACGTCCTGACTTTC
>TRBJ2-2|.|.|TRBV10-1
CASNERNTGELFF
TGCGCCAGTAATGAACGAAACACCGGGGAGCTGTTTTTT
>TRBJ1-2|.|.|TRBV11-2
CASSLDGMAGRGHSF
TGTGCCAGTAGCTTAGATGGGATGGCAGGGAGAGGCCACAGCTTC
>TRBJ2-5|.|TRBD1|TRBV6-5
CVSNIDRGLTQYF
TGTGTCAGCAATATCGACAGGGGGCTGACCCAGTACTTC
>TRBJ2-3|.|.|TRBV29-1
CSVEQIQGRHGSAETRGGTDTHYF
TGCAGCGTAGAGCAGATACAAGGCCGACATGGTTCGGCGGAAACTAGAGGAGGCACAGATACGCACTATTTT
>TRBJ1-5|.|.|TRBV7-8
CARSLGLTQPQHF
TGTGCCAGGAGCTTAGGGCTAACTCAGCCCCAGCATTTT
>TRBJ2-1|.|.|TRBV11-3
CAISLDGSNEKFF
TGTGCCATCAGCTTAGATGGGAGCAATGAGAAGTTCTTC
>TRBJ2-1|many|.|TRBV7-3
CASSLGKVGEQFF
TGTGCCAGCAGCTTAGGAAAGGTGGGTGAGCAGTTCTTC
>TRBJ2-2|.|.|TRBV11-1
CARSLVGGMNTGELFF
TGTGCCCGGAGCTTAGTGGGGGGTATGAACACCGGGGAGCTGTTTTTT
>TRBJ1-1|many|.|TRBV11-2
CASSPPGGARTTEAFF
TGTGCCAGCAGCCCACCCGGGGGGGCGCGTACCACTGAAGCTTTCTTT
>TRBJ2-6|.|TRBD1|TRBV6-5
CASRMGQGASGANVLTF
TGTGCCAGCAGGATGGGACAGGGGGCAAGTGGGGCCAACGTCCTGACTTTC